The 17 T cell receptor beta chains reported below all come from one sample, sequenced in a study of regulatory T cells in long-lasting Graves disease. With iRepertoire HTBI primers and Arm-PCR of CDR3 regions, TCR beta libraries were built. Via MiXCR, TCRdb re-called the multiplex PCR reads, giving one row per CDR3 protein. This table holds about 530,000 distinct CDR3 sequences, 15% to 20% found once. The time point was: newly diagnosed GD, antithyroid drugs for less than 3 months. Researchers made the TCR library from RNA that was extracted from PBMCs. Another study also made use of these data, one on T cells in Graves' hyperthyroidism and ophthalmopathy.

Sequencing was performed on peripheral blood mononuclear cells (PBMCs), taken at new diagnosis, from a patient treated with antithyroid drugs. The receptor source for this set is a woman in her forties or fifties with Graves disease.

This clonotype was seen repeatedly, ten times or more. The chain is built from TRBV12-3 or TRBV12-4 and TRBJ1-5; TRBD1 aligns across 9 bases. V was pared by 6 bases and J by 1 base, with 10 bases of the junction left unmatched. This CDR3 is built from 17 residues. CDR3 coding DNA: TGTGCCAGCAGGTTCACAGGGGGCACGGGGAGCAATCAGCCCCAGCATTTT. This codes for CASRFTGGTGSNQPQHF.

This clonotype has a handful of counts. This chain joins TRBV20-1 and TRBJ1-4; no clear D. CDR1 DFQATT and CDR2 SNEGSKA come from the germline V gene (reference sequence). This CDR3 region has 10 residues. Trimming left V 5 bases short and J 12 bases short, with 10 bases between. In DNA, the CDR3 is TGCAGTGCTGCGCAGGACGAACTGTTTTTT. Protein sequence: CSAAQDELFF.

This clonotype was counted only a few times. The chain has TRBV5-1 and TRBJ1-4; D not certain. CDR3 length: 15 residues. From germline, CDR1 is SGHRS and CDR2 YFSETQ. V shed 4 bases and J shed 5 bases, with 15 bases lying between them. The CDR3 protein is CASSVDPGGNEKLFF. The CDR3 nucleotides are TGCGCCAGCAGCGTGGACCCCGGCGGGAATGAAAAACTGTTTTTT.

This clonotype came up a few times. The rearrangement links TRBV6-2 or TRBV6-3 to TRBJ1-2; TRBD1 is a possible D gene (6 bases). Germline V gene data show CDR1 as MNHEY and CDR2 as SVGEGT. The V gene lost 6 bases and the J gene lost 8 bases, with 25 bases spanning the gap. CDR3 length equals 16 residues. The CDR3 sequence is CASRTMTGLQFEGYTF. Written as DNA, the CDR3 is TGTGCCAGCAGAACCATGACAGGACTTCAATTCGAGGGCTACACCTTC.

Ten or more counts support this clonotype. The chain combines TRBV3-1 with TRBJ2-7; no reliable D call. Trimming removed 3 bases from V and 3 bases from J, with 3 bases in between. The CDR3 contains 11 residues. Germline CDR1 reads LGHDT; CDR2 reads YNNKEL (reference sequence). CDR3 sequence reads: CASSHNYEQYF. In DNA, the CDR3 is TGTGCCAGCAGCCATAACTACGAGCAGTACTTC.

V usage is TRBV6-7 and J usage is TRBJ2-7; D is perhaps TRBD1 (6 bases). TRBV6-7 is an ORF, with its function uncertain. This CDR3 has 15 amino acids. Trimming removed 2 bases from V and 2 bases from J, with 13 bases in between. CDR3 in DNA: TGTGCCAGCAGTTACATAGGACAGAGCACCTACGAGCAGTACTTC. It is translated as CASSYIGQSTYEQYF.

This clonotype has a handful of counts. The V call is TRBV14, the J call TRBJ2-2; TRBD2 aligns across 8 bases. V dropped 1 base and J dropped 4; count of bases not matched to a gene: 2. The CDR3 extends over 15 amino acids. Germline loops: CDR1 SGHDN, CDR2 FVKESK. The CDR3 region has the DNA TGTGCCAGCAGCCAAGCGGGGGGGAGCACCGGGGAGCTGTTTTTT. It specifies CASSQAGGSTGELFF.

The V and J genes are TRBV10-3 and TRBJ2-2; TRBD1 agrees at 9 bases. V gave up 6 bases and J gave up 7 bases; unmatched junction bases: 6. CDR1 is ENHRY and CDR2 is SYGVKD in the germline V gene. The CDR3 runs to 14 residues. Written as DNA, the CDR3 is TGTGCCATCAGCACGACAGGGGGGAGCGGGGAGCTGTTTTTT. Protein product: CAISTTGGSGELFF.

The rearrangement uses TRBV19 and TRBJ2-2; D gene ambiguous. The CDR3 is made up of 15 amino acids. Germline loops: CDR1 LNHDA, CDR2 SQIVND (reference sequence). Trimming took 3 bases from V and 6 from J, leaving 14 bases between them. CDR3 loop: CASSIRTPGPGELFF. The CDR3 DNA reads as TGTGCCAGTAGTATTCGCACTCCGGGTCCCGGGGAGCTGTTTTTT. The complete variable domain, with remaining parts taken from reference TRBV19 and TRBJ2-2, reads DGGITQSPKYLFRKEGQNVTLSCEQNLNHDAMYWYRQDPGQGLRLIYYSQIVNDFQKGDIAEGYSVSREKKESFPLTVTSAQKNPTAFYLCASSIRTPGPGELFFGEGSRLTVL.

This clonotype occurred many times. This sequence joins TRBV29-1 and TRBJ2-3; no reliable D call. The V gene lost 3 bases and the J gene lost 2 bases, with 9 bases spanning the gap. The germline V gene has CDR1 SQVTM and CDR2 ANQGSEA. The CDR3 consists of 13 residues. The CDR3, as DNA: TGCAGCGTTGATTGGCCAACCACAGATACGCAGTATTTT. Amino acids: CSVDWPTTDTQYF.

This clonotype was counted ten times or more. V is TRBV4-1 and J is TRBJ2-7; TRBD1 aligns across 9 bases. In germline, CDR1 is MGHRA, CDR2 YSYEKL. Germline trimming cut 5 bases from V and 6 bases from J; bases unmatched to any gene: 11. This CDR3 has 15 residues. CDR3 loop: CASSSSGTGLTEQYF. CDR3 DNA: TGCGCCAGCAGCTCAAGCGGGACAGGGTTAACCGAGCAGTACTTC.

This clonotype was seen ten or more times. The chain carries TRBV29-1 and TRBJ1-1; 10 bases are shared with TRBD1. The CDR3 consists of 13 residues. V gave up 1 base and J gave up 4 bases; unmatched junction bases: 0. Germline CDR1 reads SQVTM; CDR2 reads ANQGSEA. As DNA, the CDR3 is TGCAGCGTTGAAGGACAGGGGGCCACTGAAGCTTTCTTT. Its translation is CSVEGQGATEAFF.

This clonotype was detected ten times or more. The chain joins TRBV2 to TRBJ2-7; D gene uncertain. V was shortened by 9 bases and J by 3 bases, with 12 bases between the two germline ends. The CDR3 sequence is 12 residues long. In germline, CDR1 is SNHLY, CDR2 FYNNEI. The CDR3 bases are TGTGCCAGTGCAAGGGCCGGCTACGAGCAGTACTTC. This codes for CASARAGYEQYF. The full variable domain, completed using reference TRBV2 and TRBJ2-7, is EPEVTQTPSHQVTQMGQEVILRCVPISNHLYFYWYRQILGQKVEFLVSFYNNEISEKSEIFDDQFSVERPDGSNFTLKIRSTKLEDSAMYFCASARAGYEQYFGPGTRLTVT.

The table lists this clonotype with many counts. J is TRBJ2-7 and V is TRBV28, with D perhaps matching TRBD1 (6 bases). Germline V lookup: CDR1 MDHEN, CDR2 SYDVKM. V was trimmed by 2 bases and J by 5 bases, leaving 19 bases between them. CDR3 length: 16 amino acids. The CDR3 is CASSLIGDTPLHEQYF. CDR3 sequence (DNA): TGTGCCAGCAGTTTAATCGGGGACACTCCCCTCCACGAGCAGTACTTC.

The chain combines TRBV6-1 with TRBJ2-3; a weak D match, TRBD2 (5 bases). Germline CDR1 MNHNS, CDR2 SASEGT. The V and J ends lost 10 bases and 3 bases respectively, with 17 bases between them. This CDR3 is 14 amino acids long. The CDR3 spells CATLTGPGTDTQYF. The CDR3 DNA is TGTGCCACCTTGACGGGCCCGGGGACAGATACGCAGTATTTT.

This rearrangement joins TRBV7-2 to TRBJ1-6, with 11 nucleotides matching TRBD1. The CDR3 totals 15 residues. Germline CDR1 reads SGHTA; CDR2 reads FQGNSA. Trimming took 7 bases from V and 7 from J; bases not matched to a gene: 6. CDR3 DNA: TGTGCCAGCACCCTGGGACAGGGGGGAAATTCACCCCTCCACTTT. This codes for CASTLGQGGNSPLHF.

Written as DNA, the CDR3 is TGTGCCAGCAGTTCTGGCACGGGACCCTTTAACACTGAAGCTTTCTTT. This sequence encodes CASSSGTGPFNTEAFF. The chain has TRBV6-2 or TRBV6-3 and TRBJ1-1; TRBD1 might be the D (5 bases). V was clipped by 4 bases and J by 2 bases, with 17 bases between them. From germline, CDR1 is MNHEY and CDR2 SVGEGT. There are 16 residues in the CDR3.